Each of the 27 T cell receptor beta chains below was sequenced from the same sample in a study of CD8 T cells in ankylosing spondylitis. MiXCR was run by TCRdb on the 5' RACE reads, yielding one entry per CDR3 protein. The sample has about 220,000 distinct CDR3 sequences, about 16% seen once. These receptors lack a known antigen. Findings and limits, study-wide: Within ankylosing spondylitis blood, a TCR beta motif made up of fewer than ten highly homologous variants appeared to be characteristic.

Sequencing was performed on blood, either unsorted or a sorted T cell fraction (not recorded which). The receptors here all came from a male donor with ankylosing spondylitis.

V usage is TRBV9 and J usage is TRBJ1-2; possible D gene TRBD1, 5 bases. V was shortened by 4 bases and J by 6 bases, with 19 bases between the two germline ends. This CDR3 region has 15 residues. CDR1 is SGDLS, CDR2 YYNGEE, per germline. CDR3 DNA sequence: TGTGCCAGCAGCTTCACCGGCCGGGACCCACATGGCTACACCTTC. This translates into CASSFTGRDPHGYTF.

This clonotype was picked up a small number of times. The chain is built from TRBV4-1 and TRBJ2-3, with TRBD2 matching over 8 bases. This CDR3 is built from 14 residues. J gave up 6 bases and V 3 bases, and 5 bases lay outside the gene matches. In germline, CDR1 is MGHRA, CDR2 YSYEKL. Here the CDR3 reads CASSHGGAYDTQYF. DNA for the CDR3: TGCGCCAGCAGCCACGGGGGGGCGTACGATACGCAGTATTTT.

The V and J genes are TRBV5-1 and TRBJ1-2, with 7 bases aligning to TRBD1. CDR1 is SGHRS and CDR2 is YFSETQ in the germline V gene. V was clipped by 5 bases and J by 2 bases; unmatched bases: 9. The CDR3 has 15 amino acids. CDR3 in DNA: TGCGCCAGCAGTTTCTTTCGGGACAGCAACTATGGCTACACCTTC. Protein product: CASSFFRDSNYGYTF.

This rearrangement joins TRBV9 to TRBJ1-1; 7 nucleotides match TRBD1. CDR3 length: 17 amino acids. Germline-derived CDR1 and CDR2 are SGDLS and YYNGEE. Trimming cost V 3 bases and J 0 bases; bases outside gene matches: 11. The CDR3 sequence: CASSASPGQTMNTEAFF. In DNA, the CDR3 is TGTGCCAGCAGCGCGTCCCCGGGACAGACCATGAACACTGAAGCTTTCTTT.

The V call is TRBV7-8, the J call TRBJ1-5, with 8 bases fitting TRBD1. V was pared by 1 base and J by 7 bases, with 6 bases of the junction left unmatched. This CDR3 spans 15 amino acids. Germline CDR1 and CDR2: SGHVS and FQNEAQ. The CDR3, as DNA: TGTGCCAGCAGCTTAGGGACAGGGAACGGCCAGCCCCAGCATTTT. As protein: CASSLGTGNGQPQHF.

The chain combines TRBV30 with TRBJ2-7; D gene uncertain. The CDR3 has 12 residues. CDR1 GTSNPN and CDR2 SVGIG come from the germline V gene (reference sequence). The germline V and J ends were trimmed by 0 bases and 6 bases, with 9 bases remaining between them. The CDR3 bases are TGTGCCTGGAGTGTAGTTCTATCCGAGCAGTACTTC. Encoded protein: CAWSVVLSEQYF.

V and J are TRBV6-2 or TRBV6-3 and TRBJ2-2; maybe TRBD2 (6 bases). Germline lookup yields CDR1 MNHEY and CDR2 SVGEGT. V gave up 2 bases and J gave up 1 base, with 8 bases separating them. This CDR3 has 15 amino acids. CDR3 sequence reads: CASSYGRENTGELFF. In nucleotides, the CDR3 is TGTGCCAGCAGTTACGGGCGGGAGAACACCGGGGAGCTGTTTTTT.

This clonotype was seen more than once but under ten times. The CDR3 spells CAWSVDGGLNTGELFF. In DNA form, the CDR3 reads TGTGCCTGGAGTGTCGATGGAGGGCTCAACACCGGGGAGCTGTTTTTT. The gene calls are TRBV30 and TRBJ2-2, with a tentative D call TRBD2 (6 bases). The CDR3 has 16 residues. Trimming stripped 0 bases from V and 2 bases from J, with 13 bases between. Germline CDR1 is GTSNPN and CDR2 is SVGIG (reference sequence).

A remark on this clonotype: An end of the junction does not agree with germline; a read error may underlie this. The chain uses TRBV7-8 and TRBJ2-7, with 11 bases lining up with TRBD2. Looked up from germline, CDR1 is SGHVS and CDR2 is FQNEAQ. This CDR3 spans 13 amino acids. CDR3 sequence (DNA): TGTGCCAGCAGTCAACTAGCGGGGGCCGGTCCCCACTTC. Encoded protein: CASSQLAGAGPHF.

This clonotype was seen at least ten times. The genes are TRBV7-9 and TRBJ2-3; D might be TRBD2 (6 bases). Trimming left V 5 bases short and J 3 bases short, with 15 bases between. Germline loops: CDR1 SEHNR, CDR2 FQNEAQ (reference sequence). The CDR3 covers 15 residues. CDR3 region: CASSPGEGGTDTQYF. In DNA form, the CDR3 reads TGTGCCAGCAGCCCCGGGGAAGGAGGGACAGATACGCAGTATTTT.

This chain uses TRBV9 with TRBJ2-7, with D perhaps TRBD1 (6 bases). Trimming left V 0 bases short and J 3 bases short, with 13 bases between. This CDR3 region has 15 residues. CDR1 SGDLS and CDR2 YYNGEE come from the germline V gene. DNA of the CDR3: TGTGCCAGCAGCGTAGTCAGGGGCAATTACTACGAGCAGTACTTC. As protein: CASSVVRGNYYEQYF.

There are a few counts of this clonotype. The chain carries TRBV4-1 and TRBJ2-7, with a weak D call TRBD1 (6 bases). Germline V gene data show CDR1 as MGHRA and CDR2 as YSYEKL. The length of the CDR3 is 15 residues. Trimming removed 4 bases from V and 3 bases from J, with 16 bases in between. DNA of the CDR3: TGCGCCAGCAGCCCGCTGAAGGGGGAGTACTACGAGCAGTACTTC. Its protein is CASSPLKGEYYEQYF.

This clonotype came up a few times. V is TRBV6-1 and J is TRBJ2-7; D remains ambiguous. Per germline, CDR1 MNHNS and CDR2 SASEGT. V lost 3 bases to trimming and J lost 0 bases, with 15 bases between them. The CDR3 spans 16 residues. The CDR3 reads CASSEIGPQSSYEQYF. The DNA of the CDR3 is TGTGCCAGCAGTGAGATCGGACCACAGAGCTCCTACGAGCAGTACTTC.

V gene TRBV18 combines with J gene TRBJ2-7, with TRBD2 matching over 11 bases. The CDR3 runs to 15 residues. CDR1 and CDR2 from the germline V gene are KGHSH and LQKENI. The J segment lost 4 bases and the V segment lost 3 bases, leaving 5 bases of the junction unmatched. The CDR3 loop is CASSPPGLADYEQYF. The DNA for the CDR3 is TGTGCCAGCTCACCCCCGGGACTAGCGGATTACGAGCAGTACTTC.

This clonotype was recorded at least ten times. The gene calls are TRBV5-1 and TRBJ1-1; a weak D match, TRBD1 (5 bases). This CDR3 spans 14 amino acids. V lost 1 base and J 2 bases, leaving 9 bases between the germline ends. Germline loops: CDR1 SGHRS, CDR2 YFSETQ. The DNA of the CDR3 is TGCGCCAGCAGCTTGTTGGGGGGAAACACTGAAGCTTTCTTT. Translating it yields CASSLLGGNTEAFF. Variable domain in full (rest from reference TRBV5-1 and TRBJ1-1): KAGVTQTPRYLIKTRGQQVTLSCSPISGHRSVSWYQQTPGQGLQFLFEYFSETQRNKGNFPGRFSGRQFSNSRSEMNVSTLELGDSALYLCASSLLGGNTEAFFGQGTRLTVV.

A few counts support this clonotype. The J gene is TRBJ2-2, the V gene TRBV3-1; D remains unclear. Trimming cost V 7 bases and J 3 bases, with 6 bases left between them. Germline-derived CDR1 and CDR2 are LGHDT and YNNKEL (reference sequence). This CDR3 has 12 residues. The CDR3 sequence: CASTPHTGELFF. The CDR3, as DNA: TGTGCCAGCACCCCCCACACCGGGGAGCTGTTTTTT.

This clonotype came up a few times. The chain couples TRBV19 to TRBJ2-2, with D perhaps TRBD1 or TRBD2 (5 bases each). Germline CDR1 and CDR2: LNHDA and SQIVND (reference sequence). V lost 5 bases and J lost 10, with 14 bases in between. This CDR3 is built from 13 residues. The CDR3 protein is CASSFGATTELFF. DNA for the CDR3: TGTGCCAGTAGTTTCGGGGCCACGACGGAGCTGTTTTTT.

The gene calls are TRBV29-1 and TRBJ2-2; the D gene is possibly TRBD1 (5 bases). This CDR3 is 14 amino acids long. Germline CDR1 and CDR2: SQVTM and ANQGSEA. Trimming removed 6 bases at V and 1 base at J, with 12 bases between. CDR3 sequence (DNA): TGCAGCGTACCGACAGAGTTGAACACCGGGGAGCTGTTTTTT. Translating gives CSVPTELNTGELFF.

This chain links TRBV10-3 with TRBJ1-1, with D uncertain. Trimming pared 3 bases from V and 0 bases from J, leaving 8 bases between. The CDR3 consists of 14 residues. The germline gives CDR1 ENHRY, CDR2 SYGVKD. The CDR3 region has the DNA TGTGCCATCAGTGATGGTCGGATGAACACTGAAGCTTTCTTT. It yields the protein CAISDGRMNTEAFF.

The genes are TRBV6-5 and TRBJ1-1; D is possibly TRBD1 (5 bases). The V and J ends lost 2 bases and 7 bases respectively, with 11 bases between them. The CDR3 consists of 13 residues. Germline CDR1 is MNHEY and CDR2 is SVGAGI. This CDR3 is CASSYDSGGEAFF. CDR3 nucleotides: TGTGCCAGCAGTTACGACAGTGGGGGTGAAGCTTTCTTT.

V gene TRBV5-1 combines with J gene TRBJ1-1; D possibly corresponds to TRBD1 (6 bases). The V and J ends lost 1 base and 0 bases respectively, with 7 bases between them. The CDR3 covers 14 residues. From germline, CDR1 is SGHRS and CDR2 YFSETQ. In DNA form, the CDR3 reads TGCGCCAGCAGCTTGACAGGGATGAACACTGAAGCTTTCTTT. Its translation: CASSLTGMNTEAFF.

This clonotype was recorded at least ten times. This chain connects TRBV23-1 to TRBJ2-3; TRBD1 matches 8 bases. TRBV23-1 is labeled an ORF, and its function is uncertain. This CDR3 has 15 amino acids. Trimming at V came to 3 bases and at J to 3 bases, leaving 5 bases not matched to a gene. In DNA form, the CDR3 reads TGCGCCAGCAGTCATTTGCGGGACAGGACAGATACGCAGTATTTT. Its translation is CASSHLRDRTDTQYF.

This clonotype turned up a few times. The V call is TRBV11-1, the J call TRBJ2-5, with D possibly TRBD1 on 6 matching bases. This CDR3 has 16 amino acids. In germline, CDR1 is SGHAT, CDR2 FQDESV (reference sequence). V lost 5 bases and J 5 bases, leaving 21 bases between the germline ends. The CDR3 DNA follows: TGTGCCAGCAGCACACGGGACATTAGACCGGGGGAGACCCAGTACTTC. Protein: CASSTRDIRPGETQYF. The full variable domain, in which reference TRBV11-1 and TRBJ2-5 provide the parts outside the CDR3, is EAEVAQSPRYKITEKSQAVAFWCDPISGHATLYWYRQILGQGPELLVQFQDESVVDDSQLPKDRFSAERLKGVDSTLKIQPAELGDSAMYLCASSTRDIRPGETQYFGPGTRLLVL.

The chain joins TRBV24-1 to TRBJ2-1, with unresolved D. Germline lookup yields CDR1 KGHDR and CDR2 SFDVKD. The CDR3 is made up of 14 amino acids. The V end lost 1 base, the J end lost 2 bases, and 5 bases lay between the germline ends. In nucleotides, the CDR3 is TGTGCCACCAGTGATTTTAACACCTACAATGAGCAGTTCTTC. It specifies CATSDFNTYNEQFF.

The chain carries TRBV7-6 and TRBJ2-1; either TRBD1 or TRBD2 may supply D (5 bases each). The CDR3 covers 16 residues. Trimming stripped 1 base from V and 2 bases from J, with 12 bases between. The germline gives CDR1 SGHVS, CDR2 FNYEAQ. This CDR3 is CASSLVIGTAYNEQFF. The CDR3 DNA follows: TGTGCCAGCAGCTTAGTTATAGGGACGGCCTACAATGAGCAGTTCTTC. The full variable domain, rest sourced from reference TRBV7-6 and TRBJ2-1, is GAGVSQSPRYKVTKRGQDVALRCDPISGHVSLYWYRQALGQGPEFLTYFNYEAQQDKSGLPNDRFSAERPEGSISTLTIQRTEQRDSAMYRCASSLVIGTAYNEQFFGPGTRLTVL.

The CDR3 region has the DNA TGCAGTGCTAGAGATCCCAGGCTGTATGAAGCTTTCTTT. This codes for CSARDPRLYEAFF. The V call is TRBV20-1, the J call TRBJ1-1; D gene unclear. CDR3 length: 13 amino acids. Germline loops: CDR1 DFQATT, CDR2 SNEGSKA (reference sequence). V shed 0 bases and J shed 7 bases, with 12 bases lying between them.

This clonotype was counted many times. The chain employs TRBV12-3 or TRBV12-4 and TRBJ2-5, with a weak D call TRBD2 (5 bases). This CDR3 is built from 13 residues. V was pared by 6 bases and J by 3 bases, with 11 bases between. CDR3 sequence reads: CASSIGVKETQYF. Here the CDR3 DNA reads TGTGCCAGCAGCATCGGGGTAAAAGAGACCCAGTACTTC.